The 6 T cell receptor beta chains presented below share a single source sample, sequenced in a study of blood T cell repertoires in COVID-19. Measured with immunoSEQ multiplex PCR; TCRdb has only the in-frame clones, and not every one. Among roughly 200,000 clones, over 70% were seen once, and the ten largest hold around 6%. Sequencing was carried out using peripheral blood. The receptor source for this set is a woman aged 70-85 years with acute or convalescent COVID-19.

The chain is built from TRBV19 and TRBJ2-1; 9 nucleotides align to TRBD2. With 0 bases clipped from V and 6 bases from J, the junction kept 3 bases outside the gene matches. CDR1 and CDR2 from the germline V gene are LNHDA and SQIVND (reference sequence). CDR3 length: 15 residues. The CDR3 here is CASSIEGTSINEQFF. The DNA for the CDR3 is TGTGCCAGTAGTATAGAAGGGACTAGCATCAATGAGCAGTTCTTC.

The chain carries TRBV3-1 (or the pseudogene TRBV3-2) and TRBJ2-7; TRBD1 matches at 7 bases. Germline lookup yields CDR1 LGHDT and CDR2 YNNKEL (reference sequence). Germline trimming cut 4 bases from V and 3 bases from J; bases unmatched to any gene: 6. The CDR3 is 14 amino acids. The CDR3 sequence is CASSPDRFSYEQYF. CDR3 DNA sequence: TGTGCCAGCAGCCCGGACAGGTTCAGCTACGAGCAGTACTTC.

The rearrangement joins TRBV19 to TRBJ1-5; TRBD1 might be the D (6 bases). This CDR3 has 13 residues. With 5 bases removed from V and 11 bases from J, the gap between germline ends came to 16 bases. Germline assignment: CDR1 LNHDA and CDR2 SQIVND (reference sequence). Here the CDR3 DNA reads TGTGCCAGTAGTCCGCAGACAGGAGAGGCCCAGCATTTT. Translated: CASSPQTGEAQHF.

J is TRBJ1-6 and V is TRBV27; D ambiguous. CDR3 length equals 15 residues. Trimming took off 0 bases at V and 9 bases at J, with 12 bases between the two ends. The V gene's germline CDR1 is MNHEY and CDR2 SMNVEV (reference sequence). For the CDR3, the DNA is TGTGCCAGCAGTTTATCGCCGAACGCAGGTTCACCCCTCCACTTT. This codes for CASSLSPNAGSPLHF.

The chain uses TRBV28 and TRBJ2-7, with TRBD2 identical over 8 bases. The J segment lost 5 bases and the V segment lost 4 bases, leaving 10 bases of the junction unmatched. Germline V gene data show CDR1 as MDHEN and CDR2 as SYDVKM. The CDR3 is 15 residues long. The CDR3 sequence is CASSYQSGSGHEQYF. The CDR3 DNA reads TGTGCCAGCAGTTACCAAAGCGGGAGTGGCCACGAGCAGTACTTC.

This clone was recorded a few times. V is TRBV2 and J is TRBJ2-1, with a tentative D call TRBD2 (5 bases). Trimming removed 2 bases from V and 0 bases from J, with 8 bases in between. CDR3 length: 15 amino acids. In germline, CDR1 is SNHLY, CDR2 FYNNEI. CDR3 protein: CASSESGSSYNEQFF. CDR3 coding DNA: TGTGCCAGCAGTGAAAGCGGAAGCTCCTACAATGAGCAGTTCTTC.